A single sample is the source of the 12 T cell receptor beta chains below, sequenced in a study of T-cell reconstitution after alpha-beta-depleted transplantation in children. It was with unique molecular identifiers that the TCRbeta library was prepared. TCRdb redid the calling of the PCR reads with MiXCR, one entry per CDR3 protein. The table lists 600,000 to 700,000 distinct CDR3 sequences, 16% of them singletons. The specimen comprised PBMCs from the stem cell graft donor, sampled from the stem cell graft. The receptors were sampled from a human donor who donated a stem cell graft to a child with acute myeloid leukemia.

Worth noting for this clonotype: Mismatch with germline at one junction end may stem from a read error. V and J are TRBV6-5 and TRBJ2-6, with no clear D. Germline lookup yields CDR1 MNHEY and CDR2 SVGAGI. This CDR3 has 15 residues. The CDR3 DNA reads TGTGCCAGCAGTTTCAGAAGCTCTCGGGCCAACGTCCTGACTTTC. Its protein is CASSFRSSRANVLTF.

This clonotype was seen at least ten times. This rearrangement joins TRBV12-3 or TRBV12-4 to TRBJ1-1; D unclear. Trimming shortened V by 7 bases and J by 3 bases, and 15 bases separated the two germline ends. The CDR3 length is 14 residues. CDR3 coding DNA: TGTGCCAGCACCGCTCCCGGCGGGGACACTGAAGCTTTCTTT. Protein product: CASTAPGGDTEAFF.

This clonotype was counted at least ten times. The V gene is TRBV20-1, the J gene TRBJ2-3, with unresolved D. CDR1 is DFQATT and CDR2 is SNEGSKA in the germline V gene (reference sequence). Trimming took 2 bases from V and 2 from J, leaving 14 bases between them. The CDR3 consists of 15 residues. This CDR3 is CSARLTRTFTDTQYF. CDR3 bases: TGCAGTGCTAGATTGACACGGACGTTCACAGATACGCAGTATTTT.

As for this clonotype: This may arise from a read error, as a much more abundant clone is one base away. This sequence joins TRBV10-3 and TRBJ1-5, with TRBD1 matching 9 bases. Losses at the gene ends were 8 bases for V and 3 bases for J; bases not matched to a gene: 8. The CDR3 covers 15 residues. Looked up from germline, CDR1 is ENHRY and CDR2 is SYGVKD. CDR3 bases: TGTGCCATCGCGGGGGGGACAGGGAACAATCAGCCCCAGCATTTT. Translated: CAIAGGTGNNQPQHF.

The chain carries TRBV29-1 and TRBJ2-3; 7 nucleotides align to TRBD2. The V gene end was trimmed by 6 bases and the J gene end by 3 bases; junction bases not matched to a gene: 9. Germline V lookup: CDR1 SQVTM, CDR2 ANQGSEA. The CDR3 extends over 14 amino acids. CDR3 bases: TGCAGCGTCGACCGGGGGGATGGGACAGATACGCAGTATTTT. Residues: CSVDRGDGTDTQYF.

The chain couples TRBV29-1 to TRBJ2-1, with 9 positions matching TRBD2. V dropped 4 bases and J dropped 4; count of bases not matched to a gene: 8. Germline CDR1 reads SQVTM; CDR2 reads ANQGSEA. The CDR3 has 15 amino acids. The CDR3 nucleotides are TGCAGCGTTGTCCCCGCGGGGGGGGGTTACAATGAGCAGTTCTTC. Translated, it gives CSVVPAGGGYNEQFF.

This clonotype has at least ten counts. The chain carries TRBV6-5 and TRBJ2-1, with D perhaps matching TRBD2 (5 bases). Per the germline V gene, CDR1 is MNHEY and CDR2 is SVGAGI. The CDR3 has 16 residues. Between the trimmed V and J ends, which lost 2 bases and 2 bases, there was a span of 13 bases. CDR3 sequence reads: CASSYQPGVAYNEQFF. As DNA, the CDR3 is TGTGCCAGCAGTTACCAGCCCGGGGTCGCCTACAATGAGCAGTTCTTC.

This clonotype was detected ten times or more. This rearrangement joins TRBV20-1 to TRBJ1-4; TRBD1 matches 7 bases. CDR1 is DFQATT, CDR2 SNEGSKA, per germline (reference sequence). The CDR3 is 12 amino acids. Germline trimming cut 5 bases from V and 8 bases from J; bases unmatched to any gene: 5. Written as DNA, the CDR3 is TGCAGTGCTCGAAGACAGGGAGAAAAACTGTTTTTT. Its translation is CSARRQGEKLFF.

This clonotype was seen ten or more times. The chain employs TRBV20-1 and TRBJ2-5; 9 bases map to TRBD1. The V segment lost 6 bases and the J segment 5 bases; nucleotides outside the gene matches: 7. This CDR3 is 13 amino acids long. The germline CDR1 and CDR2 sequences are DFQATT and SNEGSKA (reference sequence). The CDR3 coding sequence is TGCAGTGCAGGGGACAGGGTAGGCGAGACCCAGTACTTC. It specifies CSAGDRVGETQYF.

This clonotype was seen repeatedly, ten times or more. The gene calls are TRBV29-1 and TRBJ2-1; D is perhaps TRBD2 (7 bases). Trimming pared 6 bases from V and 8 bases from J, leaving 14 bases between. Germline V CDR1 and CDR2: SQVTM, ANQGSEA. The CDR3 runs 12 residues. The CDR3 region is CSVKRGGDEQFF. CDR3 sequence (DNA): TGCAGCGTCAAGAGGGGGGGAGATGAGCAGTTCTTC.

The chain carries TRBV12-3 or TRBV12-4 and TRBJ2-2; D possibly matches TRBD1 or TRBD2 (5 bases each). The CDR3 has 15 amino acids. Trimming took off 6 bases at V and 6 bases at J, with 17 bases between the two ends. The CDR3 loop is CASSLYNGAAGELFF. CDR3 nucleotide sequence: TGTGCCAGCAGCCTCTATAACGGGGCAGCCGGGGAGCTGTTTTTT.

At least ten counts were recorded for this clonotype. J is TRBJ2-7 and V is TRBV20-1, with 7 bases identical to TRBD1. Germline V lookup: CDR1 DFQATT, CDR2 SNEGSKA (reference sequence). V shed 1 base and J 6 bases; nucleotides not matched to a gene: 3. There are 12 residues in the CDR3. CDR3 bases: TGCAGTGCTAGAGGACAGGGTCTCGAGCAGTACTTC. It yields the protein CSARGQGLEQYF.